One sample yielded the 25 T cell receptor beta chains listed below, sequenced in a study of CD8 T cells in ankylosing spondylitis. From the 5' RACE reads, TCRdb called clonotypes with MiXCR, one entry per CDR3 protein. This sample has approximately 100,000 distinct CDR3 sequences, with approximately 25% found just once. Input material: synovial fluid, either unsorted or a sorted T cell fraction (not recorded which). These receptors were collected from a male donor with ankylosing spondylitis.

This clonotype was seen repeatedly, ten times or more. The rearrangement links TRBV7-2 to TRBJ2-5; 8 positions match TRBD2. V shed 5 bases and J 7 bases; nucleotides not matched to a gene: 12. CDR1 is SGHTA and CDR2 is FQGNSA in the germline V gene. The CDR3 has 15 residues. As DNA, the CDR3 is TGTGCCAGCAGCCTCCTAGCGGGCCGGTCCGGGACCCAGTACTTC. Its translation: CASSLLAGRSGTQYF. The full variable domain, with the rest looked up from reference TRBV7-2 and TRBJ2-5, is GAGVSQSPSNKVTEKGKDVELRCDPISGHTALYWYRQSLGQGLEFLIYFQGNSAPDKSGLPSDRFSAERTGGSVSTLTIQRTQQEDSAVYLCASSLLAGRSGTQYFGPGTRLLVL.

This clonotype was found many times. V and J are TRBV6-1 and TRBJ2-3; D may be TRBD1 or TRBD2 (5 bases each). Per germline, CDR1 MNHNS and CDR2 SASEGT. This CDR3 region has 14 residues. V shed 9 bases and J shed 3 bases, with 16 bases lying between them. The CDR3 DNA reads TGTGCCAGTAGGGACCGCGGCCCTACAGATACGCAGTATTTT. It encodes CASRDRGPTDTQYF.

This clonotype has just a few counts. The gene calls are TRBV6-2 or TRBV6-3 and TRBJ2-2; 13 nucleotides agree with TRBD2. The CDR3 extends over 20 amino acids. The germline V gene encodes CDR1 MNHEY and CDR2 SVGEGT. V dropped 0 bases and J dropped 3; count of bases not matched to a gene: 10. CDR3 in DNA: TGTGCCAGCAGTTACTCCGGACTAGCGGGAGTCCCTCGCGACACCGGGGAGCTGTTTTTT. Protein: CASSYSGLAGVPRDTGELFF.

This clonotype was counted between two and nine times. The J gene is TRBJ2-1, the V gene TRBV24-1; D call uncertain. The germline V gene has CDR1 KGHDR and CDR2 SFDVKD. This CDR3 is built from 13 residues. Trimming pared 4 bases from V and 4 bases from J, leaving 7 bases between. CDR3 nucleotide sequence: TGTGCCACCAGTGAATCGGTATACAATGAGCAGTTCTTC. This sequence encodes CATSESVYNEQFF.

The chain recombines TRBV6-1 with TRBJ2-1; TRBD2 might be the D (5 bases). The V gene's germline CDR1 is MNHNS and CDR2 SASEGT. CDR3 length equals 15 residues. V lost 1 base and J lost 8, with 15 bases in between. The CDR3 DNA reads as TGTGCCAGCAGTGAAGGGGGTAGCCCCGGGGATGAGCAGTTCTTC. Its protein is CASSEGGSPGDEQFF.

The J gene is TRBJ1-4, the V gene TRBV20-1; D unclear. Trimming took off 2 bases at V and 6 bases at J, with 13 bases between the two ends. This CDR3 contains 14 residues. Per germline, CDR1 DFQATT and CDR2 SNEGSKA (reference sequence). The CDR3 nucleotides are TGCAGTGCTAGAATGGCCCAGGTGGATGAAAAACTGTTTTTT. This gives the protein CSARMAQVDEKLFF.

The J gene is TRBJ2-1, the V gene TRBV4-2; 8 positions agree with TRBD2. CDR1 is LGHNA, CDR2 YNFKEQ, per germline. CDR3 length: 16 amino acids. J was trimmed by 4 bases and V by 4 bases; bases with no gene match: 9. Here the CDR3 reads CASSPPQREYYNEQFF. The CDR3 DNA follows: TGTGCCAGCAGCCCACCTCAGCGGGAGTATTACAATGAGCAGTTCTTC.

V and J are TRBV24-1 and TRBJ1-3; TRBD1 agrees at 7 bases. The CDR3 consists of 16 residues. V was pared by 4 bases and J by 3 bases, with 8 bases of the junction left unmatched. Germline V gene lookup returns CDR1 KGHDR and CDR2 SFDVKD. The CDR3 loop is CATSDWDSQHGNTIYF. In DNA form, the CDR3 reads TGTGCCACCAGTGACTGGGACAGCCAGCATGGAAACACCATATATTTT.

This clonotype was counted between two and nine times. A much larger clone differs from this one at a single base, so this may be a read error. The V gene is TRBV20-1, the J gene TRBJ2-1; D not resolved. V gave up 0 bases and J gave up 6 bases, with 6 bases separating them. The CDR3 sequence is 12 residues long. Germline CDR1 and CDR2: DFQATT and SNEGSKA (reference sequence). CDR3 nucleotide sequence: TGCAGTGCTAGAGAAATTCTCAATGAGCAGTTCTTC. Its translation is CSAREILNEQFF.

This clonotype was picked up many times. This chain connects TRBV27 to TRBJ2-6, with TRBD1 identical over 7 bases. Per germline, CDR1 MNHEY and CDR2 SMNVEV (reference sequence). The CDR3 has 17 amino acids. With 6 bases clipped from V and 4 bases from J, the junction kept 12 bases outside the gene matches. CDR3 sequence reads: CASRGPTGVPGANVLTF. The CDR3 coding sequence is TGTGCCAGCAGGGGACCCACAGGGGTCCCCGGGGCCAACGTCCTGACTTTC. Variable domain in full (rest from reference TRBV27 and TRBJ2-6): EAQVTQNPRYLITVTGKKLTVTCSQNMNHEYMSWYRQDPGLGLRQIYYSMNVEVTDKGDVPEGYKVSRKEKRNFPLILESPSPNQTSLYFCASRGPTGVPGANVLTFGAGSRLTVL.

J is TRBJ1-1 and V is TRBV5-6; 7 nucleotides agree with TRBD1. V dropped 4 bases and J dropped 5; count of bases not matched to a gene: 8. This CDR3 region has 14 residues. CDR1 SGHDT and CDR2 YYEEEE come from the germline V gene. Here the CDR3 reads CASSRYYRGTEAFF. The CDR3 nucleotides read TGTGCCAGCAGCCGATACTACAGGGGAACTGAAGCTTTCTTT.

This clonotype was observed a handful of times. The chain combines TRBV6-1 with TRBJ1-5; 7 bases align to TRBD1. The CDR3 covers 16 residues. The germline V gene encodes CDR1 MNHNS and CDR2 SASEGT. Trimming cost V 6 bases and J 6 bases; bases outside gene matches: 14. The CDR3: CASSSLSDRAVQPQHF. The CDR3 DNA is TGTGCCAGCAGCTCTCTGTCCGACAGGGCCGTTCAGCCCCAGCATTTT.

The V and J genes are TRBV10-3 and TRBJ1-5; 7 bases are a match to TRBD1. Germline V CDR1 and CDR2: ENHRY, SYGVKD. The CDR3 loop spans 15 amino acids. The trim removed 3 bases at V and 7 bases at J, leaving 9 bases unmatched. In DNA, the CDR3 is TGTGCCATCAGTGAAATACAGGGGACCGGCCAGCCCCAGCATTTT. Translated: CAISEIQGTGQPQHF.

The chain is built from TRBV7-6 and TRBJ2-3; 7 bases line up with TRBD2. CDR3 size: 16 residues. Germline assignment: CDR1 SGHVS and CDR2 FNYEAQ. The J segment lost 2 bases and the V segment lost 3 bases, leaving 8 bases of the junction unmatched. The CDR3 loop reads CASSFVRLADTDTQYF. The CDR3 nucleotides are TGTGCCAGCAGCTTCGTGAGGCTAGCGGACACAGATACGCAGTATTTT.

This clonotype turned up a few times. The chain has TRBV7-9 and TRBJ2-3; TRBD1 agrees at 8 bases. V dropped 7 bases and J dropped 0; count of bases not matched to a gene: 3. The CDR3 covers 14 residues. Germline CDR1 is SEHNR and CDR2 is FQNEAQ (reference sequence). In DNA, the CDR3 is TGTGCCAGCATCCGGACAGGGAGCACAGATACGCAGTATTTT. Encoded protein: CASIRTGSTDTQYF.

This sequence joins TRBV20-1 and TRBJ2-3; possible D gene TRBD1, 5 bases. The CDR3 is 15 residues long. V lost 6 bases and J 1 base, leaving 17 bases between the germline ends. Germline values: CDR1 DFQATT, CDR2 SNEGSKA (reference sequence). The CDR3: CSAYTIIRGTDTQYF. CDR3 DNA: TGCAGTGCATACACAATAATCAGGGGCACAGATACGCAGTATTTT.

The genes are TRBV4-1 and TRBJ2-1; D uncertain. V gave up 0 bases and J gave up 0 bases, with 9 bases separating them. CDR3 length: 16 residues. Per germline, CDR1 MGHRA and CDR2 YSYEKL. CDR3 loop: CASSQEGRSSYNEQFF. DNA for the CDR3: TGCGCCAGCAGCCAAGAAGGGCGAAGCTCCTACAATGAGCAGTTCTTC.

The DNA of the CDR3 is TGTGCCAGCAGAGGACTAGCGGGAGAGACCCAGTACTTC. Its translation is CASRGLAGETQYF. The chain couples TRBV6-6 to TRBJ2-5, with 11 bases lining up with TRBD2. CDR1 MNHNY and CDR2 SVGAGI come from the germline V gene (reference sequence). The CDR3 totals 13 residues. Germline trimming cut 6 bases from V and 4 bases from J; bases unmatched to any gene: 1.

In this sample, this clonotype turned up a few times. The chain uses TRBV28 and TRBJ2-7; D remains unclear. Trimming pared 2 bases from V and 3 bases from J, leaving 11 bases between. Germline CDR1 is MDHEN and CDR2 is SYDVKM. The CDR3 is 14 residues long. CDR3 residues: CASSLDGGNYEQYV. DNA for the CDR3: TGTGCCAGCAGTTTAGACGGCGGTAACTACGAGCAGTACGTC.

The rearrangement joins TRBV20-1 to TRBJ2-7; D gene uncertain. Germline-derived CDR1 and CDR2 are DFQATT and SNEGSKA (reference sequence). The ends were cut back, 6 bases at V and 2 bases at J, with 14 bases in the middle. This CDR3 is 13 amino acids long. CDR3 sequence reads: CSAVRVAAYEQYV. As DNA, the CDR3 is TGCAGTGCGGTAAGGGTGGCCGCCTACGAGCAGTACGTC.

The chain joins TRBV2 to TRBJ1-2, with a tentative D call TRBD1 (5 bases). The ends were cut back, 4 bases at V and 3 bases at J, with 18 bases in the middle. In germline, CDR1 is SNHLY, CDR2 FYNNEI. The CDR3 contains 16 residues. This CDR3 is CASSGAGTQQHYGYTF. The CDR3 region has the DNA TGTGCCAGCAGTGGGGCAGGGACTCAGCAACACTATGGCTACACCTTC.

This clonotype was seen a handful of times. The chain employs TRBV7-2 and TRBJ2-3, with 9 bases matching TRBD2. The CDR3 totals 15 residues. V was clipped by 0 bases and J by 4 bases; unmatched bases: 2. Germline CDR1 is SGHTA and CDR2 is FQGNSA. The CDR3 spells CASSLASGSADTQYF. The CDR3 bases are TGTGCCAGCAGCTTAGCTAGCGGGAGCGCAGATACGCAGTATTTT.

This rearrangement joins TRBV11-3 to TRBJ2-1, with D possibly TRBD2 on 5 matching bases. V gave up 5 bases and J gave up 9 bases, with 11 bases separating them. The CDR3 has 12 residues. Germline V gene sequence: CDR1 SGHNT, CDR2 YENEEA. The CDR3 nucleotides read TGTGCCAGCAGCCCGAGGGTACCTGAGCAGTTCTTC. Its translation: CASSPRVPEQFF.

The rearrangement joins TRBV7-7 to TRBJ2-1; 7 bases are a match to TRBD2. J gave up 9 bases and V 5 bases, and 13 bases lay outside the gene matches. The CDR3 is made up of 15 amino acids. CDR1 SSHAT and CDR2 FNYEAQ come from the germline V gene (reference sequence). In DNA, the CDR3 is TGTGCCAGCAGCCCCCCCGGCGGGAGCCCCAGTGAGCAGTTCTTC. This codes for CASSPPGGSPSEQFF. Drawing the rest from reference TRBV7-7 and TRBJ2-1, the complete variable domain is GAGVSQSPRYKVTKRGQDVTLRCDPISSHATLYWYQQALGQGPEFLTYFNYEAQPDKSGLPSDRFSAERPEGSISTLTIQRTEQRDSAMYRCASSPPGGSPSEQFFGPGTRLTVL.

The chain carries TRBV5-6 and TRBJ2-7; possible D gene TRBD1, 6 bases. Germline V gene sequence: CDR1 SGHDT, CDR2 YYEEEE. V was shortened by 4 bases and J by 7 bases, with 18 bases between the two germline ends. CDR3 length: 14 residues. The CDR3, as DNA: TGTGCCAGCAGCCCCCCTGGACAGCGCCTGGAGCAGTACTTC. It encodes CASSPPGQRLEQYF.